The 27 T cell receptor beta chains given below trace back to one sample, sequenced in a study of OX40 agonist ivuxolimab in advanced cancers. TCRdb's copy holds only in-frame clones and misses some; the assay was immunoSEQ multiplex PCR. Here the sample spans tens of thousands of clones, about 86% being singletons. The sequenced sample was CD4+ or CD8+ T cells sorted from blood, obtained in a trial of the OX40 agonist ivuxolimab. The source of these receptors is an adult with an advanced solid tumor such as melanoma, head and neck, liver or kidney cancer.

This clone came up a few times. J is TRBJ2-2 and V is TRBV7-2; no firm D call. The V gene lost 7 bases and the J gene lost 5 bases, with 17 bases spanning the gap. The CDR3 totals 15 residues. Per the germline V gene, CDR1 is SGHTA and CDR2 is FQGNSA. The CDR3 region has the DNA TGTGCCAGCACAGCGCTGGTCCTTTGGACCGGGGAGCTGTTTTTT. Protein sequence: CASTALVLWTGELFF.

The CDR3 nucleotides are TGTGCCAGCAGCCAAGCGGGAGGGCCGTATGTTACAGATACGCAGTATTTT. Translating gives CASSQAGGPYVTDTQYF. This sequence joins TRBV7-9 and TRBJ2-3, with 10 positions matching TRBD2. There are 17 residues in the CDR3. Per the germline V gene, CDR1 is SEHNR and CDR2 is FQNEAQ (reference sequence). The V segment lost 5 bases and the J segment 3 bases; nucleotides outside the gene matches: 11.

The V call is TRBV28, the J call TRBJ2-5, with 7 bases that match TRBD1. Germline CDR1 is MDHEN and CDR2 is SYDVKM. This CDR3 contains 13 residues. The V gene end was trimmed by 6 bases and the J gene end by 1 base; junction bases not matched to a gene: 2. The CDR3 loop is CASRDRVQETQYF. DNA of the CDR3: TGTGCCAGCAGAGACAGGGTCCAAGAGACCCAGTACTTC.

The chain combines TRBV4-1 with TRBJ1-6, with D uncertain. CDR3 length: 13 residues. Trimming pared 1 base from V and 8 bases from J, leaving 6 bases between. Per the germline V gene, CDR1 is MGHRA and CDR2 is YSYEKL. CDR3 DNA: TGCGCCAGCAGCCAAGGGGTGTATTCACCCCTCCACTTT. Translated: CASSQGVYSPLHF.

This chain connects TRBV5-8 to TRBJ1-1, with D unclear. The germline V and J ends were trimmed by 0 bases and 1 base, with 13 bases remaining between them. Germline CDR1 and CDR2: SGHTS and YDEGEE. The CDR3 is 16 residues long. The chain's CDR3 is CASSLADLRWNTEAFF. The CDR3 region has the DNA TGTGCCAGCAGCTTGGCCGATTTAAGATGGAACACTGAAGCTTTCTTT.

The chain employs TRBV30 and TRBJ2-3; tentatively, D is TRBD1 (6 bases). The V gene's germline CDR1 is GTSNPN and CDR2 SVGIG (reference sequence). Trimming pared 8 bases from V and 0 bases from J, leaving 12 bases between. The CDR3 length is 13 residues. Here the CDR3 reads CAHLGTSTDTQYF. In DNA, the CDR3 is TGTGCCCACCTAGGGACAAGCACAGATACGCAGTATTTT.

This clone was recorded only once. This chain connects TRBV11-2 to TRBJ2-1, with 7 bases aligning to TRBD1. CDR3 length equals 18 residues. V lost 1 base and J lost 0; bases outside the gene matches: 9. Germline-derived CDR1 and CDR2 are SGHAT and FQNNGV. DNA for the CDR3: TGTGCCAGCAGCTTAGTAGGGGGCGAACTGAGCTCCTACAATGAGCAGTTCTTC. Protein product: CASSLVGGELSSYNEQFF.

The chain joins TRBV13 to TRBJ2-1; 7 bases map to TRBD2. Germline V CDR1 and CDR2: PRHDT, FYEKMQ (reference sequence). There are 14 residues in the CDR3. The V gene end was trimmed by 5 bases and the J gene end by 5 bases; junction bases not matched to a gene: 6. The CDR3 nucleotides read TGTGCCAGCAGCCCAGAGGCGGGGGACAATGAGCAGTTCTTC. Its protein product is CASSPEAGDNEQFF.

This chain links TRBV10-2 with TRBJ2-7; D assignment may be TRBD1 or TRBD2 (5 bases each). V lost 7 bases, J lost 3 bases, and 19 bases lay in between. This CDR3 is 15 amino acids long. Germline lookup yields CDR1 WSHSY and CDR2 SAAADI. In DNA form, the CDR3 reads TGCGCCAGCAATACGGGCAGGGACCCTTTCTACGAGCAGTACTTC. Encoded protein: CASNTGRDPFYEQYF.

The CDR3 DNA reads TGTGCCTGGAGTCCAAGGACTAACAGCAATGAGCAGTTCTTC. Translating it yields CAWSPRTNSNEQFF. The chain links TRBV30 to TRBJ2-1, with D perhaps matching TRBD2 (6 bases). Germline V lookup: CDR1 GTSNPN, CDR2 SVGIG (reference sequence). The CDR3 sequence is 14 residues long. Deletions cut 2 bases from V and 6 bases from J, with 14 bases between.

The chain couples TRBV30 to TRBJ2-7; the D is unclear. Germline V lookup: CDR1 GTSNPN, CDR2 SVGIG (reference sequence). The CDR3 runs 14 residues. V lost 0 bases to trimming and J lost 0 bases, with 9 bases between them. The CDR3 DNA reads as TGTGCCTGGAGTGTATATCGGTTCTCCTACGAGCAGTACTTC. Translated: CAWSVYRFSYEQYF.

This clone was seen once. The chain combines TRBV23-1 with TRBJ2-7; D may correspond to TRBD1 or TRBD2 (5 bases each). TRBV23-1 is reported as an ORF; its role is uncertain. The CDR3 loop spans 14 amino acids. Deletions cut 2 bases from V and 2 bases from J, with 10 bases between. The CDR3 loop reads CASSQAGAPYEQYF. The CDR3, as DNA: TGCGCCAGCAGTCAAGCCGGGGCCCCCTACGAGCAGTACTTC.

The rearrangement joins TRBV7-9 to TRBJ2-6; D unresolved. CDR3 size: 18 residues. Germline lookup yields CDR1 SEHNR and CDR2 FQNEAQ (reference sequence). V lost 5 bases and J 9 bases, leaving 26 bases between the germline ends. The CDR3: CASSVGRSMTKSGNVLTF. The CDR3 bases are TGTGCCAGCAGCGTTGGTAGATCCATGACAAAGTCGGGCAACGTCCTGACTTTC.

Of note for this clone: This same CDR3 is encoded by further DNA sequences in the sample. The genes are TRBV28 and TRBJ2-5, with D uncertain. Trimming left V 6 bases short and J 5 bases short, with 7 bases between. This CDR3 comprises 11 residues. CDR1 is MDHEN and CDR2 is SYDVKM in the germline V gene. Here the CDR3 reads CASSLQETQYF. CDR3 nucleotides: TGTGCCAGCAGCTTACAGGAGACCCAGTACTTC. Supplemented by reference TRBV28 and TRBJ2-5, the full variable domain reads DVKVTQSSRYLVKRTGEKVFLECVQDMDHENMFWYRQDPGLGLRLIYFSYDVKMKEKGDIPEGYSVSREKKERFSLILESASTNQTSMYLCASSLQETQYFGPGTRLLVL.

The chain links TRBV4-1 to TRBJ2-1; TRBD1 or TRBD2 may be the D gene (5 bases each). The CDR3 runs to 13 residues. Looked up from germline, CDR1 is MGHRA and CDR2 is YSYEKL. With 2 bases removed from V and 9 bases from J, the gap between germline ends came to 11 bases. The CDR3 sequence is CASSQSPGAEQFF. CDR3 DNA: TGCGCCAGCAGCCAAAGCCCCGGGGCTGAGCAGTTCTTC.

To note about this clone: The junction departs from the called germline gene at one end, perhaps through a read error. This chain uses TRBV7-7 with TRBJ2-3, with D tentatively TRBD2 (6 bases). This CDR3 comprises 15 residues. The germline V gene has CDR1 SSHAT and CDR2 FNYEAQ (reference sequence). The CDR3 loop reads CASSLTGESTDTQYF. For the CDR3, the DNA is TGTGCTAGCAGCTTGACGGGGGAGAGCACAGATACGCAGTATTTT.

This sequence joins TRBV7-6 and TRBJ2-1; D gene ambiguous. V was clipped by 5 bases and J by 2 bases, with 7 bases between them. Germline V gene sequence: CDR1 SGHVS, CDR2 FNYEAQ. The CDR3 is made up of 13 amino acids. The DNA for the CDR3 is TGTGCCAGCAGCCACACTACCTACAATGAGCAGTTCTTC. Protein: CASSHTTYNEQFF.

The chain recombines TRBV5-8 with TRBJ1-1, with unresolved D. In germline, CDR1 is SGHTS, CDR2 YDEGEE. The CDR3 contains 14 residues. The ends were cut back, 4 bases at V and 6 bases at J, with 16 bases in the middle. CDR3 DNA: TGTGCCAGCAGCCCCCTGTTAGGCGGCGCTGAAGCTTTCTTT. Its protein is CASSPLLGGAEAFF. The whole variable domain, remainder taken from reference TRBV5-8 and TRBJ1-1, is EAGVTQSPTHLIKTRGQQATLRCSPISGHTSVYWYQQALGLGLQFLLWYDEGEERNRGNFPPRFSGRQFPNYSSELNVNALELEDSALYLCASSPLLGGAEAFFGQGTRLTVV.

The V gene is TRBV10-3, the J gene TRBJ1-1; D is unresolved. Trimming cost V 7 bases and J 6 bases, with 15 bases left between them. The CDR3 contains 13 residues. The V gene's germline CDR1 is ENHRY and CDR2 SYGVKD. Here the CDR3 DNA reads TGTGCCATCAAGGAGCCAGGCGGGGCTGAAGCTTTCTTT. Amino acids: CAIKEPGGAEAFF.

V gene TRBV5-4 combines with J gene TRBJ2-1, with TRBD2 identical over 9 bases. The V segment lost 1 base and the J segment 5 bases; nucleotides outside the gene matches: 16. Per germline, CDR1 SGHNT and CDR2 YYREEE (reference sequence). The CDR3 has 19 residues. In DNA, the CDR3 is TGTGCCAGCAGCTTGATGGAGAGCTGGGAGAGACTAGCGGACAATGAGCAGTTCTTC. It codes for CASSLMESWERLADNEQFF. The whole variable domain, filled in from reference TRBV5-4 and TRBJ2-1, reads ETGVTQSPTHLIKTRGQQVTLRCSSQSGHNTVSWYQQALGQGPQFIFQYYREEENGRGNFPPRFSGLQFPNYSSELNVNALELDDSALYLCASSLMESWERLADNEQFFGPGTRLTVL.

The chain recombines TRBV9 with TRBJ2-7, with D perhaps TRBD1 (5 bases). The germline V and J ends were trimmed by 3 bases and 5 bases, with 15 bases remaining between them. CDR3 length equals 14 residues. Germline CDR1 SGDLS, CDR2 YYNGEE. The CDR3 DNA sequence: TGTGCCAGCAGCGAGCCTGGCAGGGCGGACGAGCAGTACTTC. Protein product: CASSEPGRADEQYF.

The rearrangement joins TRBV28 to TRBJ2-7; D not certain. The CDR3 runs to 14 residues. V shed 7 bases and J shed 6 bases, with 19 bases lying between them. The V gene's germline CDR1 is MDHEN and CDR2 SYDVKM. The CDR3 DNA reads TGTGCCAGCACCCCCGTGGCCACCTCTTCCGAGCAGTACTTC. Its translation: CASTPVATSSEQYF.

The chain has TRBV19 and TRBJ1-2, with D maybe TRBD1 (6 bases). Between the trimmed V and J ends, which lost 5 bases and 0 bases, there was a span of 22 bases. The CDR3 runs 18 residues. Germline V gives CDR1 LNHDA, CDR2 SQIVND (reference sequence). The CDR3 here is CASSVNDFAAGANYGYTF. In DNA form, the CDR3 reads TGTGCCAGTAGTGTCAACGATTTTGCCGCAGGGGCTAACTATGGCTACACCTTC.

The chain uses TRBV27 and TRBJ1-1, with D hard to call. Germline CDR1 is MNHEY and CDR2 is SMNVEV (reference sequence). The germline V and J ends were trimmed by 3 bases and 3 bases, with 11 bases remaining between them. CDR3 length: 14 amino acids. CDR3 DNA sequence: TGTGCCAGCAGTTTGGGCCGTAGGGACACTGAAGCTTTCTTT. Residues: CASSLGRRDTEAFF.

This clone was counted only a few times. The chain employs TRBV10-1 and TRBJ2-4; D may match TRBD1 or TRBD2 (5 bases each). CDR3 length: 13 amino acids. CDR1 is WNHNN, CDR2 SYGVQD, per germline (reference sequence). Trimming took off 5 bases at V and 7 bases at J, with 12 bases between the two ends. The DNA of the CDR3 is TGCGCCAGCAGTCCCTTAGGGACGAACATTCAGTACTTC. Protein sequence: CASSPLGTNIQYF.

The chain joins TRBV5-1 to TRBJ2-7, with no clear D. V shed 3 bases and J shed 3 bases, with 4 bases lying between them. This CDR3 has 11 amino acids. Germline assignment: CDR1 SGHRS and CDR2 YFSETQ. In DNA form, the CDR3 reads TGCGCCAGCAGCTGGGGCTACGAGCAGTACTTC. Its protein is CASSWGYEQYF.

For the CDR3, the DNA is TGTGCCAGCAGCGTAGTGACAGGGGATGGCTACACCTTC. Translated, it gives CASSVVTGDGYTF. The chain employs TRBV9 and TRBJ1-2, with 8 nucleotides matching TRBD1. Trimming removed 0 bases from V and 6 bases from J; junction bases left unmatched: 1. Germline lookup yields CDR1 SGDLS and CDR2 YYNGEE. The CDR3 runs to 13 residues. The variable domain in full, with the rest retrieved from reference TRBV9 and TRBJ1-2, is DSGVTQTPKHLITATGQRVTLRCSPRSGDLSVYWYQQSLDQGLQFLIQYYNGEERAKGNILERFSAQQFPDLHSELNLSSLELGDSALYFCASSVVTGDGYTFGSGTRLTVV.